The rows below give T cell receptor beta chains drawn from one sample of a study of blood T cell repertoires in COVID-19. Profiled with immunoSEQ multiplex PCR; TCRdb holds only in-frame clones, not every one. The repertoire holds fewer than 100,000 clones, roughly 85% seen once, with 3.5% to 4% in the top ten. Sequencing used peripheral blood. Receptor source: a man aged 55 to 69 with acute or convalescent COVID-19. The CDR3 runs from the conserved cysteine through the conserved F or W. The D gene is left open where the match is weak. Clone size is shown for a subset of rows, as once, few, many or a class of expanded clone.

CDR3,DNA,V,D,size,J
CASSPPQGGHEQYF,TGTGCCAGCTCACCACCACAGGGGGGCCACGAGCAGTACTTC,TRBV18,TRBD1,.,TRBJ2-7
CASTIDSAYGYTF,TGCGCCAGCACAATTGACAGTGCCTATGGCTACACCTTC,TRBV5-1,.,.,TRBJ1-2
CASRPGMRYGYTF,TGTGCCAGCAGGCCCGGGATGAGGTATGGCTACACCTTC,TRBV6-5,.,.,TRBJ1-2
CASSLARAPWTATEQFF,TGCGCCAGCAGCTTGGCGCGGGCTCCATGGACGGCGACTGAGCAGTTCTTC,TRBV5-1,.,.,TRBJ2-1
CSVERQGGEKLFF,TGCAGCGTTGAAAGGCAGGGCGGCGAAAAACTGTTTTTT,TRBV29-1,.,once,TRBJ1-4
CASSQASFYPGELFF,TGCGCCAGCAGCCAAGCTTCCTTTTATCCCGGGGAGCTGTTTTTT,TRBV4-1,.,.,TRBJ2-2
CASSLQGDTEAFF,TGTGCCAGCAGCTTACAGGGGGACACTGAAGCTTTCTTT,TRBV6-2/TRBV6-3,TRBD1,.,TRBJ1-1
CASSPRRGGGTDTQYF,TGTGCCAGCAGCCCCAGACGGGGGGGAGGCACAGATACGCAGTATTTT,TRBV9,TRBD2,.,TRBJ2-3
CASSLVQGHEQYF,TGCGCCAGCAGCTTGGTACAGGGCCACGAGCAGTACTTC,TRBV5-1,.,few,TRBJ2-7
CASSLAGQASYEQYF,TGTGCCAGCAGCTTAGCGGGACAGGCGTCCTACGAGCAGTACTTC,TRBV7-2,TRBD1,.,TRBJ2-7
CASRETGALYEQYF,TGTGCCAGCAGGGAGACAGGGGCGCTCTACGAGCAGTACTTC,TRBV2,TRBD1,.,TRBJ2-7
CASSVRDSRQPQHF,TGTGCCAGTAGTGTCCGGGACAGCAGACAGCCCCAGCATTTT,TRBV19,TRBD1,few,TRBJ1-5
CASSLNTNTIYF,TGTGCCAGCAGCTTAAACACAAACACCATATATTTT,TRBV7-9,.,.,TRBJ1-3
CASSPGASGANEQFF,TGTGCCAGCAGCCCGGGGGCTAGCGGGGCCAATGAGCAGTTCTTC,TRBV7-9,TRBD2,.,TRBJ2-1
CASSLYQGDNEQFF,TGCGCCAGCAGCTTGTACCAGGGGGACAATGAGCAGTTCTTC,TRBV5-1,TRBD1,.,TRBJ2-1